This T cell receptor (beta chain) was sequenced for a study of Graves' ophthalmopathy and Graves' hyperthyroidism. Transcripts of RNA were the source for amplifying TCR beta CDR3 regions. A first-round RT-PCR used HTBI primers, followed by a second-round multiplex PCR. TCRdb passed the multiplex PCR reads through MiXCR, listing each CDR3 protein once. This sample has about 210,000 distinct CDR3 sequences; under 30% occur once, and the top ten carry approximately 9.1%. The authors used Ficoll-Paque density gradient centrifugation to separate PBMCs. The input was roughly 9.3 ml of fresh peripheral blood. Trimming stripped 8 bases from V and 5 bases from J, with 12 bases between. This CDR3 is 13 amino acids long. In this sample, this clonotype turned up many times.

The V gene is TRBV12-3 or TRBV12-4, the J gene TRBJ2-2, with unresolved D. The receptor comes from a man aged 50-60 years with Graves' ophthalmopathy. Sequencing input: peripheral blood. The CDR3 sequence: CASGLVGTGELFF. Written as DNA, the CDR3 is TGTGCCAGCGGCCTAGTCGGGACCGGGGAGCTGTTTTTT.